What follows are 26 T cell receptor beta chains derived from one specimen sequenced in a study of blood T cell repertoires in COVID-19. Sequencing was performed with immunoSEQ multiplex PCR; in TCRdb, only in-frame clones are kept and a portion is missing. The sample contains over 120,000 clones, roughly 89% of which appear only once. The sample consisted of peripheral blood. These receptors were taken from a human donor in a cohort sampled during active COVID-19.

V and J are TRBV30 and TRBJ2-3; 9 nucleotides line up with TRBD2. CDR1 and CDR2 from the germline V gene are GTSNPN and SVGIG (reference sequence). V dropped 4 bases and J dropped 10; count of bases not matched to a gene: 6. This CDR3 is built from 12 residues. CDR3 residues: CAWTYSGGSQYF. The DNA for the CDR3 is TGTGCCTGGACCTACAGCGGGGGGTCGCAGTATTTT.

This clone occurred a few times. The chain joins TRBV14 to TRBJ1-5; weak D call: TRBD1 (5 bases). The V gene lost 1 base and the J gene lost 2 bases, with 15 bases spanning the gap. Germline-derived CDR1 and CDR2 are SGHDN and FVKESK. The CDR3 consists of 17 residues. The CDR3 DNA sequence: TGTGCCAGCAGCCAAGCATTCTCTGTCAGGGGCAATCAGCCCCAGCATTTT. Amino acids: CASSQAFSVRGNQPQHF.

The rearrangement links TRBV6-1 to TRBJ1-2, with D possibly matching TRBD1 (5 bases). Trimming took off 2 bases at V and 6 bases at J, with 10 bases between the two ends. Germline lookup yields CDR1 MNHNS and CDR2 SASEGT. The CDR3 is made up of 13 amino acids. The CDR3: CASSEMGRNGYTF. In DNA, the CDR3 is TGTGCCAGCAGTGAAATGGGGCGGAATGGCTACACCTTC.

Comment on this clone: This specimen includes other DNA sequences encoding the same CDR3. J is TRBJ2-3 and V is TRBV9; perhaps TRBD1 as D (5 bases). The CDR3 totals 15 residues. Trimming cost V 0 bases and J 2 bases, with 10 bases left between them. Germline V gene data show CDR1 as SGDLS and CDR2 as YYNGEE. Here the CDR3 DNA reads TGTGCCAGCAGCGTAGGTGCAGGGTCCACAGATACGCAGTATTTT. The encoded protein is CASSVGAGSTDTQYF.

This chain links TRBV25-1 with TRBJ1-3; TRBD1 might be the D (5 bases). V was shortened by 3 bases and J by 0 bases, with 9 bases between the two germline ends. The CDR3 has 15 residues. The germline V gene has CDR1 MGHDK and CDR2 SYGVNS. CDR3 DNA: TGTGCCAGCAGTGACCCGACAGTCTCTGGAAACACCATATATTTT. It specifies CASSDPTVSGNTIYF.

V is TRBV12-3 or TRBV12-4 and J is TRBJ1-2, with D unresolved. The V and J ends lost 1 base and 7 bases respectively, with 7 bases between them. CDR3 length equals 12 residues. The CDR3 here is CASSLGRVGYTF. As DNA, the CDR3 is TGTGCCAGCAGTTTAGGCCGGGTTGGCTACACCTTC.

The chain couples TRBV11-2 to TRBJ2-1; tentative D call: TRBD2 (6 bases). Looked up from germline, CDR1 is SGHAT and CDR2 is FQNNGV. V lost 5 bases and J 3 bases, leaving 14 bases between the germline ends. This CDR3 region has 15 residues. For the CDR3, the DNA is TGTGCCAGCAGCCCCGGACTATCCCTCTACAATGAGCAGTTCTTC. Encoded protein: CASSPGLSLYNEQFF.

The genes are TRBV7-9 and TRBJ1-3, with TRBD1 identical over 7 bases. Trimming removed 7 bases from V and 8 bases from J; junction bases left unmatched: 11. Germline V lookup: CDR1 SEHNR, CDR2 FQNEAQ (reference sequence). The CDR3 has 14 amino acids. The CDR3 DNA reads as TGTGCCAGCACCAGGGACAGAGCCTATGACACCATATATTTT. Its translation: CASTRDRAYDTIYF.

The chain recombines TRBV2 with TRBJ2-7; possible D gene TRBD1, 7 bases. CDR3 length: 13 amino acids. CDR1 and CDR2 (germline): SNHLY, FYNNEI. Trimming took off 7 bases at V and 4 bases at J, with 14 bases between the two ends. CDR3 coding DNA: TGTGCCAGCATGCGGGACAGACTGTACGAGCAGTACTTC. It yields the protein CASMRDRLYEQYF.

The gene calls are TRBV5-4 and TRBJ1-2, with 8 bases fitting TRBD1. Looked up from germline, CDR1 is SGHNT and CDR2 is YYREEE (reference sequence). Unmatched junction bases numbered 13, after V lost 4 bases and J lost 2 bases. The length of the CDR3 is 17 residues. The CDR3 loop reads CASSLGQGPPSNYGYTF. The CDR3 DNA follows: TGTGCCAGCAGCCTAGGACAGGGTCCCCCCTCCAACTATGGCTACACCTTC.

The chain couples TRBV6-2 or TRBV6-3 to TRBJ1-2; 7 bases fit TRBD1. The CDR3 runs to 14 residues. Germline CDR1 reads MNHEY; CDR2 reads SVGEGT. V lost 5 bases and J lost 4; bases outside the gene matches: 7. The DNA for the CDR3 is TGTGCCAGCAGTCCGGGCAGGGGGACCTATGGCTACACCTTC. This encodes CASSPGRGTYGYTF.

V and J are TRBV5-1 and TRBJ1-2; 10 bases agree with TRBD1. V dropped 0 bases and J dropped 8; count of bases not matched to a gene: 4. The CDR3 extends over 14 amino acids. Germline V gives CDR1 SGHRS, CDR2 YFSETQ. As DNA, the CDR3 is TGCGCCAGCAGCTTGGCCGGGACAGGGGTGGGCTACACCTTC. Translated, it gives CASSLAGTGVGYTF.

The CDR3 is CASSYLQGEAFF. The CDR3, as DNA: TGTGCCAGCAGTTACTTACAGGGTGAAGCTTTCTTT. The J gene is TRBJ1-1, the V gene TRBV6-5, with TRBD1 as a possible D gene (6 bases). There are 12 residues in the CDR3. The ends were cut back, 1 base at V and 7 bases at J, with 7 bases in the middle. Germline CDR1 is MNHEY and CDR2 is SVGAGI.

This CDR3 is CASSVNRGFAYEQYF. CDR3 in DNA: TGTGCCAGCAGCGTCAACAGGGGGTTTGCCTACGAGCAGTACTTC. V and J are TRBV11-2 and TRBJ2-7; 8 positions match TRBD1. The CDR3 is 15 residues long. V was clipped by 5 bases and J by 2 bases; unmatched bases: 8. CDR1 is SGHAT and CDR2 is FQNNGV in the germline V gene.

The V and J genes are TRBV11-2 and TRBJ2-5, with a weak D call TRBD2 (5 bases). The germline V gene has CDR1 SGHAT and CDR2 FQNNGV. Trimming pared 7 bases from V and 4 bases from J, leaving 13 bases between. The CDR3 has 13 residues. CDR3 loop: CASTPRGGETQYF. The CDR3 DNA sequence: TGTGCCAGCACCCCACGGGGTGGAGAGACCCAGTACTTC.

This clone was observed once. This chain joins TRBV14 and TRBJ2-1, with a possible D match to TRBD1 (5 bases). The length of the CDR3 is 15 residues. The germline V and J ends were trimmed by 5 bases and 6 bases, with 17 bases remaining between them. Germline-derived CDR1 and CDR2 are SGHDN and FVKESK. Here the CDR3 DNA reads TGTGCCAGCAGCAAAGGCACAGTAACAGGCAATGAGCAGTTCTTC. This sequence encodes CASSKGTVTGNEQFF.

The gene calls are TRBV7-3 and TRBJ2-3; 9 bases fit TRBD2. Trimming at V came to 2 bases and at J to 2 bases, leaving 2 bases not matched to a gene. The CDR3 consists of 15 residues. The germline CDR1 and CDR2 sequences are SGHTA and FQGTGA. The CDR3 nucleotides read TGTGCCAGCAGCTTAGCGGGGGGGATCACAGATACGCAGTATTTT. Its protein is CASSLAGGITDTQYF. Drawing the rest from reference TRBV7-3 and TRBJ2-3, the complete variable domain is GAGVSQTPSNKVTEKGKYVELRCDPISGHTALYWYRQSLGQGPEFLIYFQGTGAADDSGLPNDRFFAVRPEGSVSTLKIQRTERGDSAVYLCASSLAGGITDTQYFGPGTRLTVL.

The V gene is TRBV9, the J gene TRBJ1-1; the match to TRBD1 covers 10 bases. The CDR3 consists of 16 residues. CDR1 and CDR2 (germline): SGDLS, YYNGEE. Trimming removed 3 bases from V and 4 bases from J; junction bases left unmatched: 9. The DNA for the CDR3 is TGTGCCAGCAGCGGGGGACAGGGGCTACGAGGCACTGAAGCTTTCTTT. Translation: CASSGGQGLRGTEAFF.

J is TRBJ1-5 and V is TRBV19; D is unresolved. Trimming took 5 bases from V and 3 from J, leaving 5 bases between them. The CDR3 has 12 amino acids. The germline gives CDR1 LNHDA, CDR2 SQIVND (reference sequence). The CDR3: CASSSHNQPQHF. The CDR3 DNA sequence: TGTGCCAGTAGTTCCCACAATCAGCCCCAGCATTTT.

The J gene is TRBJ2-5, the V gene TRBV7-9; D is uncertain. V was trimmed by 1 base and J by 5 bases, leaving 11 bases between them. Germline V lookup: CDR1 SEHNR, CDR2 FQNEAQ (reference sequence). The CDR3 loop spans 14 amino acids. This chain's CDR3 is CASSLDTGRETQYF. The CDR3 DNA reads as TGTGCCAGCAGCTTAGATACGGGTCGGGAGACCCAGTACTTC.

V gene TRBV7-2 combines with J gene TRBJ2-1; 8 nucleotides line up with TRBD1. The CDR3 is made up of 15 amino acids. Germline V gene lookup returns CDR1 SGHTA and CDR2 FQGNSA. With V trimmed by 4 bases and J by 4 bases, 6 bases remained unmatched. CDR3 region: CASSSAGQVYNEQFF. The CDR3 DNA is TGTGCCAGCAGCTCTGCGGGACAGGTTTACAATGAGCAGTTCTTC.

The chain is built from TRBV14 and TRBJ1-5, with a tentative D call TRBD1 (6 bases). The CDR3 is made up of 12 amino acids. V lost 4 bases to trimming and J lost 7 bases, with 8 bases between them. Germline CDR1 and CDR2: SGHDN and FVKESK. In DNA, the CDR3 is TGTGCCAGCAGCCGAGGGGGACAGCCCCAGCATTTT. Encoded protein: CASSRGGQPQHF.

The rearrangement joins TRBV2 to TRBJ1-1; possibly TRBD1 for D (5 bases). The germline V and J ends were trimmed by 9 bases and 6 bases, with 14 bases remaining between them. This CDR3 spans 12 amino acids. Per germline, CDR1 SNHLY and CDR2 FYNNEI. CDR3 in DNA: TGTGCCAGAGGGGACTTTGTCGCTGAAGCTTTCTTT. Translated, it gives CARGDFVAEAFF.

The V gene is TRBV29-1, the J gene TRBJ2-7; D perhaps matches TRBD1 (5 bases). V was clipped by 4 bases and J by 3 bases, with 10 bases between them. This CDR3 contains 12 residues. CDR1 and CDR2 (germline): SQVTM, ANQGSEA. CDR3 nucleotide sequence: TGCAGCGTTGTATTCAGGGACTACGAGCAGTACTTC. Translating it yields CSVVFRDYEQYF.

The chain recombines TRBV25-1 with TRBJ2-5, with D unresolved. V lost 3 bases, J lost 0 bases, and 17 bases lay in between. Germline V gives CDR1 MGHDK, CDR2 SYGVNS. The CDR3 contains 17 residues. The CDR3 spells CASSDEAKMEYQETQYF. The CDR3, as DNA: TGTGCCAGCAGTGATGAGGCTAAAATGGAGTACCAAGAGACCCAGTACTTC.

The chain links TRBV7-2 to TRBJ2-3, with 8 bases lining up with TRBD1. This CDR3 comprises 14 residues. The V segment lost 5 bases and the J segment 2 bases; nucleotides outside the gene matches: 3. From germline, CDR1 is SGHTA and CDR2 FQGNSA. The CDR3 loop reads CASSLDRATDTQYF. The CDR3 DNA is TGTGCCAGCAGCCTGGACAGGGCCACAGATACGCAGTATTTT.